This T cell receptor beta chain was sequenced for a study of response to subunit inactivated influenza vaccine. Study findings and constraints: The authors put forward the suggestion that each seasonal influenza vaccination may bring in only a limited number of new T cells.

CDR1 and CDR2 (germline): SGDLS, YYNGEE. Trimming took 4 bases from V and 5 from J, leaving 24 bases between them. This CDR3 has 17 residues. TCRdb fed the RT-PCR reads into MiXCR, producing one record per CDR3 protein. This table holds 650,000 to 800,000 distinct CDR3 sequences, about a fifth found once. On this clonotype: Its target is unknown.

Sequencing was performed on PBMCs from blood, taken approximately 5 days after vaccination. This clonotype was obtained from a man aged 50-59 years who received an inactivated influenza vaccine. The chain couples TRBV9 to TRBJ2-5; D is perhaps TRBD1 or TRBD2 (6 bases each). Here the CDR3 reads CASSPGGQGLAGETQYF. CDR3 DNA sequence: TGTGCCAGCAGCCCTGGGGGGCAGGGTTTGGCGGGGGAGACCCAGTACTTC. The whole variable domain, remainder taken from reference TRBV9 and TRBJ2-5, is DSGVTQTPKHLITATGQRVTLRCSPRSGDLSVYWYQQSLDQGLQFLIQYYNGEERAKGNILERFSAQQFPDLHSELNLSSLELGDSALYFCASSPGGQGLAGETQYFGPGTRLLVL.